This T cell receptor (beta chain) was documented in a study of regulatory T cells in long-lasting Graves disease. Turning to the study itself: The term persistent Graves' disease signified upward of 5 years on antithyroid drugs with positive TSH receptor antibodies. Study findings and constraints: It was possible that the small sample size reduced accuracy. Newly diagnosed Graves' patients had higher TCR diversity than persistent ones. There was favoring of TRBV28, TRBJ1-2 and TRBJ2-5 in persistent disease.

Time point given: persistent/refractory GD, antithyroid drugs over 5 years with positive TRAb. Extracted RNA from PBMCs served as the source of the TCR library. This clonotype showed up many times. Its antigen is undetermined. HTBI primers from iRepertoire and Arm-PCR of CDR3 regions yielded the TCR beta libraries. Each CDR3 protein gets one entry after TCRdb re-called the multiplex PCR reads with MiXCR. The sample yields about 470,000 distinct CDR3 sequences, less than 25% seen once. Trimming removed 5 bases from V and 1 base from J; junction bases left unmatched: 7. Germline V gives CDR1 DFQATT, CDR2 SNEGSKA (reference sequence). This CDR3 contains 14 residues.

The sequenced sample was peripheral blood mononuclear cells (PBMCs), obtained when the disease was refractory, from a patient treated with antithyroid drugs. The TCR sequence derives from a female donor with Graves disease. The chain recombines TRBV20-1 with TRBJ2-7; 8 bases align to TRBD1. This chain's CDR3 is CSASLGTGSYEQYF. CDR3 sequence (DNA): TGCAGTGCTTCCCTCGGGACAGGTTCCTACGAGCAGTACTTC.